The source of this T cell receptor (beta chain) is a study of tumor-infiltrating lymphocytes in primary liver carcinoma. Of note for this clonotype: This could be a read error, since a much larger clone is one nucleotide away. It is likely a read error, because the conserved phenylalanine at the end of the CDR3 is missing. The DNA is omitted, as the CDR3 cannot be located on it reliably, and the CDR3 follows TCRdb's listing.

TCR beta cDNA was prepared out of roughly 0.45 ug total RNA by means of a constant-region primer. Three rounds of nested multiplex PCR with slightly modified ARM-PCR produced TCR beta libraries. For 10 cycles apiece, the opening two PCR rounds ran with TRBV1-TRBV30 forward primers and a C-beta reverse primer. TCRdb re-derived calls from the multiplex PCR reads in MiXCR, one entry per CDR3 protein. Here the sample spans approximately 73,000 distinct CDR3 sequences, more than 60% being singletons. The study co-extracted DNA and RNA from 20-30 mg of unsorted bulk tissue. Five separate regions were sampled from each tumor. CDR1 and CDR2 from the germline V gene are SGHAT and FQNNGV. The CDR3 length equals 15 residues, ends included.

The chain combines TRBV11-2 with TRBJ2-7; the D call in the table, TRBD1, was not verified against the DNA. Sequencing was performed on liver tumor tissue from sampling region 4. Stated subset: tumor region T4, right-lateral pole. This TCR was recovered from a man aged 35-49 years with primary liver carcinoma and hepatitis B virus infection. CDR3 protein: CAGSLRWTGENEQYS.